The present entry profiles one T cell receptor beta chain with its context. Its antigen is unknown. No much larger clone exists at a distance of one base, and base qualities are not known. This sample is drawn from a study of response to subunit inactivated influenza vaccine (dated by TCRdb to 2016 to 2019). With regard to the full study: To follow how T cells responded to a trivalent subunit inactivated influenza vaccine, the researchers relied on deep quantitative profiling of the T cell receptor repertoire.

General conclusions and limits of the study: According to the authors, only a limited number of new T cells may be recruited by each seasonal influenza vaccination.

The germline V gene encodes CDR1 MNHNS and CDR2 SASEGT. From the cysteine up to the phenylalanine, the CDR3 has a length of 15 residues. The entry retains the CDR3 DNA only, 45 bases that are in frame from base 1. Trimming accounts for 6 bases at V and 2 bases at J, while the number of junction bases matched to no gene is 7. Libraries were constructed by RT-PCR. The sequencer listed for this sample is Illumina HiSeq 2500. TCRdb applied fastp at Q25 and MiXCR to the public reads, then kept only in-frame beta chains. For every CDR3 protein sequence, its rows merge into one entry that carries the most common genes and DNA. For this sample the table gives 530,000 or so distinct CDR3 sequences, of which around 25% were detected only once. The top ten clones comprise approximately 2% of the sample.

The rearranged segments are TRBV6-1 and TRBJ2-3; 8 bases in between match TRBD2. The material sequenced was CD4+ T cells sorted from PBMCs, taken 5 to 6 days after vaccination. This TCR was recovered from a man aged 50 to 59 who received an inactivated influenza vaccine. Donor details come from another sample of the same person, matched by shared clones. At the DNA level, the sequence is TGTGCCAGCAGCCAGAGCGGGGGTCCCACAGATACGCAGTATTTT. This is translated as CASSQSGGPTDTQYF.